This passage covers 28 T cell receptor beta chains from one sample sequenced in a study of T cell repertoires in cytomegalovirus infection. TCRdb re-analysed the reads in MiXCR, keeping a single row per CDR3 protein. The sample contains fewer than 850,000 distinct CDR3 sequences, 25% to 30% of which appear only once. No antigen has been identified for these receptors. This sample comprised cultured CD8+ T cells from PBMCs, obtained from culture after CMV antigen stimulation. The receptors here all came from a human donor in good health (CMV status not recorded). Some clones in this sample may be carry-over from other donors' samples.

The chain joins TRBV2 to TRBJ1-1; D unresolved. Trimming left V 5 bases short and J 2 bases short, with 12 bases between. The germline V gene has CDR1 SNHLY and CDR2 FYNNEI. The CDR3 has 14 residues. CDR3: CASSLEVVNTEAFF. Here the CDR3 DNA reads TGTGCCAGCAGTCTGGAGGTCGTAAACACTGAAGCTTTCTTT.

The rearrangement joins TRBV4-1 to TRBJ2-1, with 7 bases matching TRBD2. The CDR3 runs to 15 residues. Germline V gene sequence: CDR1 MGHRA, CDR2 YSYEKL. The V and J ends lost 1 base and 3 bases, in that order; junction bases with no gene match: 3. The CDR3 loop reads CASSQGASGYNEQFF. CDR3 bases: TGCGCCAGCAGCCAAGGGGCTAGCGGCTACAATGAGCAGTTCTTC.

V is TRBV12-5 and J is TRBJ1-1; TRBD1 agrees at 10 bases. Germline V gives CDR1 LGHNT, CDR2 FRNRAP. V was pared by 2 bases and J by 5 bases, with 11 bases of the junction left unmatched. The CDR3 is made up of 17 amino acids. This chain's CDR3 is CASGLTVWTGGLTEAFF. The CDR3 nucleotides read TGTGCTAGTGGTTTGACAGTCTGGACAGGGGGTTTAACTGAAGCTTTCTTT.

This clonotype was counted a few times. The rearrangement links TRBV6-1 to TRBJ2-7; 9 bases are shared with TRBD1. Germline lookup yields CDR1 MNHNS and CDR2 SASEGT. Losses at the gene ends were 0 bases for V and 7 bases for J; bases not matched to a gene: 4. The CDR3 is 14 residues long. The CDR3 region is CASSEAGTGIEQYF. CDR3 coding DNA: TGTGCCAGCAGTGAAGCGGGGACAGGGATTGAGCAGTACTTC.

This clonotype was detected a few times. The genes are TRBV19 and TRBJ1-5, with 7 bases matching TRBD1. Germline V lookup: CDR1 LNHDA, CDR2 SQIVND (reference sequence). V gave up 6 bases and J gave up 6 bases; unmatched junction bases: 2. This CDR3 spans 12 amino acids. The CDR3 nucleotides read TGTGCCAGTAGGACAGGGAGTCAGCCCCAGCATTTT. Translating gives CASRTGSQPQHF.

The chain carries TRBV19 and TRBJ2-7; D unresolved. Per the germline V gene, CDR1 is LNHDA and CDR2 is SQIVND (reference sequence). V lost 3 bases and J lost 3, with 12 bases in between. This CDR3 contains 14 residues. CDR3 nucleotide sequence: TGTGCCAGTAGTATTGCTGGACGTGGCTACGAGCAGTACTTC. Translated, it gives CASSIAGRGYEQYF.

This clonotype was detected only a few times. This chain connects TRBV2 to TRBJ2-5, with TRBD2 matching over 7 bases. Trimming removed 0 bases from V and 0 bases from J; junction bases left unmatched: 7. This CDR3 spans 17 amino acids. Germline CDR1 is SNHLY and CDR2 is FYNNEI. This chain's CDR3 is CASSEAFAGEDQETQYF. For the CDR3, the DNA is TGTGCCAGCAGTGAAGCTTTTGCGGGGGAGGACCAAGAGACCCAGTACTTC.

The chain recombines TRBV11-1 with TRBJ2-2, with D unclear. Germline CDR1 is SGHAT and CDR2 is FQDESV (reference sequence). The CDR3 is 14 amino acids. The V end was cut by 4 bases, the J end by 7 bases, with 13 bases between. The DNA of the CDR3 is TGTGCCAGCAGCTCAGACCCTTTGAGCGGGGAGCTGTTTTTT. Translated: CASSSDPLSGELFF.

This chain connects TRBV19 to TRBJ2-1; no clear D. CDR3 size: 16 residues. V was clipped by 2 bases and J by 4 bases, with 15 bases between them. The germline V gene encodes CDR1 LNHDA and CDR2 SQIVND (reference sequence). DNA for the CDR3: TGTGCCAGTAGTATATATTGGGCAGAAATATACAATGAGCAGTTCTTC. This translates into CASSIYWAEIYNEQFF.

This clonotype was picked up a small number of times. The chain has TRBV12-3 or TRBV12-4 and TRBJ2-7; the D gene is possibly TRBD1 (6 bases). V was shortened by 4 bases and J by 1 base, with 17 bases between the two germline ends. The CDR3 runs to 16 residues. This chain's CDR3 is CASSYGGPSTSYEQYV. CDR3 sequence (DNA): TGTGCCAGCAGTTATGGGGGCCCAAGTACTTCCTACGAGCAGTACGTC.

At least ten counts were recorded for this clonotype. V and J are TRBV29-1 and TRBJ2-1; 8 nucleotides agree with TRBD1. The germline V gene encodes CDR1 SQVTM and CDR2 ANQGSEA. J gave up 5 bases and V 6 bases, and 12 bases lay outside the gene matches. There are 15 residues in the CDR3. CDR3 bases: TGCAGCGTGAGATCCCGGACAGGGTCAGACAATGAGCAGTTCTTC. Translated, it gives CSVRSRTGSDNEQFF.

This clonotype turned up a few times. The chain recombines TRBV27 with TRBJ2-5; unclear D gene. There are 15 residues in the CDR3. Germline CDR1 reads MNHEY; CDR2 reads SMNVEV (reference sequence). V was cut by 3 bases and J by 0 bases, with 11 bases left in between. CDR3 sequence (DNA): TGTGCCAGCAGTTTCGGCGGTCCGTACCAAGAGACCCAGTACTTC. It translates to CASSFGGPYQETQYF.

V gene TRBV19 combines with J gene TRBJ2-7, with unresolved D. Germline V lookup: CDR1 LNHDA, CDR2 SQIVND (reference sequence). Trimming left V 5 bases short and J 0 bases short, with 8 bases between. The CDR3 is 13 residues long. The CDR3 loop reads CASSAASSYEQYF. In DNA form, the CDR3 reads TGTGCCAGTAGTGCGGCGAGCTCCTACGAGCAGTACTTC.

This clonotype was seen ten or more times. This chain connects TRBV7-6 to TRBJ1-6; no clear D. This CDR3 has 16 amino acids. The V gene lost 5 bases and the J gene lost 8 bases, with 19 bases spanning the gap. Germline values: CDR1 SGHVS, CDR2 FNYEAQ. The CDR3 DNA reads TGTGCCAGCAGCCGCCAAGCCGAGGCAGGTTATTCACCCCTCCACTTT. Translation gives CASSRQAEAGYSPLHF. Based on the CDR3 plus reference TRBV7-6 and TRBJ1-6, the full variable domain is GAGVSQSPRYKVTKRGQDVALRCDPISGHVSLYWYRQALGQGPEFLTYFNYEAQQDKSGLPNDRFSAERPEGSISTLTIQRTEQRDSAMYRCASSRQAEAGYSPLHFGNGTRLTVT.

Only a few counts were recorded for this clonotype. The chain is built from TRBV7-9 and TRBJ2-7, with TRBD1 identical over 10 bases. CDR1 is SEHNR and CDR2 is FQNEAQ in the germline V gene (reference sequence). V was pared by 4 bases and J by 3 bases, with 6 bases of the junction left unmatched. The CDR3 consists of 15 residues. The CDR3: CASSWDRDRGYEQYF. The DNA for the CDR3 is TGTGCCAGCAGCTGGGACCGGGACAGGGGCTACGAGCAGTACTTC.

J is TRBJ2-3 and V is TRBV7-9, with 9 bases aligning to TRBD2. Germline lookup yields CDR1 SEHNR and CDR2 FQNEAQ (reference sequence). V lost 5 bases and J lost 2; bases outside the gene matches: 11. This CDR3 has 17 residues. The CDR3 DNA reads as TGTGCCAGCAGCACCCCAAAAGCGGGGGGCGACACAGATACGCAGTATTTT. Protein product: CASSTPKAGGDTDTQYF.

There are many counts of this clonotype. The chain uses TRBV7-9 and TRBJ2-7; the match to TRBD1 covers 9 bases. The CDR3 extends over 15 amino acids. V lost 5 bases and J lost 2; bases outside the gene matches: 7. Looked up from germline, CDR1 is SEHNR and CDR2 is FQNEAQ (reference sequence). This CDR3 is CASSAGQGRTYEQYF. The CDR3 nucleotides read TGTGCCAGCAGCGCCGGACAGGGGAGAACCTACGAGCAGTACTTC.

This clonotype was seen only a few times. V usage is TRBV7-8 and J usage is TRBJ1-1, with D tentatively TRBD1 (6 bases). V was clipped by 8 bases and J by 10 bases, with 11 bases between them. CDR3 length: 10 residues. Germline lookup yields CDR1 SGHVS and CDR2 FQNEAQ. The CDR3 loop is CASGGPGAFF. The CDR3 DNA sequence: TGTGCCAGCGGGGGGCCTGGAGCTTTCTTT. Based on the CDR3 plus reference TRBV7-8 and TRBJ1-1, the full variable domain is GAGVSQSPRYKVAKRGQDVALRCDPISGHVSLFWYQQALGQGPEFLTYFQNEAQLDKSGLPSDRFFAERPEGSVSTLKIQRTQQEDSAVYLCASGGPGAFFGQGTRLTVV.

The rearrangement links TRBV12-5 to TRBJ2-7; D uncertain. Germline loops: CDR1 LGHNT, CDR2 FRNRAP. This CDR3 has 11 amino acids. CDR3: CASGSMLFVTV. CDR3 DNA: TGTGCTAGTGGTTCGATGTTATTTGTGACGGTC.

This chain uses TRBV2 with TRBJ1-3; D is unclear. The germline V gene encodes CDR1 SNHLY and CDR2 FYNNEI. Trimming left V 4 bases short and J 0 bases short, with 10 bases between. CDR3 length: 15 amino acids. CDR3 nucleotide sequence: TGTGCCAGCAGTGCCCAGTTAGTCTCTGGAAACACCATATATTTT. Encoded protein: CASSAQLVSGNTIYF.

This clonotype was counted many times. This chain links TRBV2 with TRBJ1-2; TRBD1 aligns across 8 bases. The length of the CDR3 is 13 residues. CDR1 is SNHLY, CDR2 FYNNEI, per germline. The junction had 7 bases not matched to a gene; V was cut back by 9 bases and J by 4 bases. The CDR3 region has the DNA TGTGCCAGAGGACAGGGAAGCCTCTATGGCTACACCTTC. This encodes CARGQGSLYGYTF.

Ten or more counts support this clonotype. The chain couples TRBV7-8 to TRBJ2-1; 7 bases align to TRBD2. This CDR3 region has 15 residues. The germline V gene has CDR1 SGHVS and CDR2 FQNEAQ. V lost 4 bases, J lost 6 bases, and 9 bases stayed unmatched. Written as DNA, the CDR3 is TGTGCCAGCAGCTCCTTCGGGGGGACTGGCAATGAGCAGTTCTTC. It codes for CASSSFGGTGNEQFF.

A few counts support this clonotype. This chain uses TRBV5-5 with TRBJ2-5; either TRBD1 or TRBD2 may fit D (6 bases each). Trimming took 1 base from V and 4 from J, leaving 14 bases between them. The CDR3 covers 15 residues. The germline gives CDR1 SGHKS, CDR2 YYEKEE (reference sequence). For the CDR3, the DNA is TGTGCCAGCAGCTTGACCGGGGGCTTAGTAGAGACCCAGTACTTC. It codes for CASSLTGGLVETQYF.

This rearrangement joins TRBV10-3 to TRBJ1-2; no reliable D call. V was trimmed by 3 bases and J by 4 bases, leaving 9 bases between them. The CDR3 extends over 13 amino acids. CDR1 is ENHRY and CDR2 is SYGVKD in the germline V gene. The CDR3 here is CAISEGPRYGYTF. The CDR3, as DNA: TGTGCCATCAGTGAAGGACCGCGCTATGGCTACACCTTC.

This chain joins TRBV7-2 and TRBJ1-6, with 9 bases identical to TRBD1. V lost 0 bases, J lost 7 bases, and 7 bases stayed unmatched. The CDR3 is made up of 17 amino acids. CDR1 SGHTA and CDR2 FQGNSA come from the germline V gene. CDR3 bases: TGTGCCAGCAGCTTAGCGGTCGGGACAGGGTTCAATTCACCCCTCCACTTT. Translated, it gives CASSLAVGTGFNSPLHF. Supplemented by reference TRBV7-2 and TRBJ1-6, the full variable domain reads GAGVSQSPSNKVTEKGKDVELRCDPISGHTALYWYRQSLGQGLEFLIYFQGNSAPDKSGLPSDRFSAERTGGSVSTLTIQRTQQEDSAVYLCASSLAVGTGFNSPLHFGNGTRLTVT.

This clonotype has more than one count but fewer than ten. CDR3 amino acids: CASSQGVGDTEAFF. Here the CDR3 DNA reads TGCGCCAGCAGCCAAGGGGTGGGGGACACTGAAGCTTTCTTT. This chain connects TRBV4-3 to TRBJ1-1; weak D call: TRBD1 (5 bases). The V end was cut by 1 base, the J end by 3 bases, with 9 bases between. Per the germline V gene, CDR1 is LGHNA and CDR2 is YSLEER. The CDR3 covers 14 residues.

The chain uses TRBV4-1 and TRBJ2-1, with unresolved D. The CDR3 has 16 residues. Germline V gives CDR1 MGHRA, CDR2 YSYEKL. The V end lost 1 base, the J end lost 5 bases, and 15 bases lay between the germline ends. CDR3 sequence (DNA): TGCGCCAGCAGCCAAGTAGATCGTGGTGGAAACAATGAGCAGTTCTTC. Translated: CASSQVDRGGNNEQFF.

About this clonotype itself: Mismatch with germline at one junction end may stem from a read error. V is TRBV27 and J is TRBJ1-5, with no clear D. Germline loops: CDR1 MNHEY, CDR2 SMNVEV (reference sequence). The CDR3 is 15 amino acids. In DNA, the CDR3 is TGTACCAGCAGTTTGTATACGGGGAGCAATCAGCCCCAGCATTTT. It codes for CTSSLYTGSNQPQHF.